The T cell receptor beta chain under discussion was sequenced for a study of blood T cell repertoires in COVID-19. Study-wide background: Nucleic acid was either cDNA or gDNA, and it came from T cells, B-cell-depleted T cells, or PBMCs.

Data came from immunoSEQ multiplex PCR; TCRdb stores just in-frame clones and leaves some out. The sample has about 310,000 clones; around 87% are singletons. The CDR3 loop spans 12 amino acids. V shed 8 bases and J shed 10 bases, with 12 bases lying between them. Germline V gene data show CDR1 as ENHRY and CDR2 as SYGVKD. This sequence was found in a man aged 65-85 years with acute or convalescent COVID-19. The rearrangement joins TRBV10-3 to TRBJ1-6; D may be TRBD1 (6 bases). The source material was peripheral blood. The CDR3, as DNA: TGTGCCATCGGGGCAGGGGTCTCACCCCTCCACTTT. Translating gives CAIGAGVSPLHF.